Below, 18 T cell receptor beta chains from the same sample are listed, as sequenced in a study of graft-versus-host responses after intestinal transplantation. The method was immunoSEQ multiplex PCR; TCRdb's version includes in-frame clones alone and lacks a portion of them. The sample holds 99,000 or so clones; about 82% are singletons and the top ten take 1.4%. The sample here was PBMCs, taken 255 days after intestinal transplant. Source of these receptors: a human patient who received an intestinal transplant, so some T cells may come from the graft donor.

V gene TRBV30 combines with J gene TRBJ1-2; 7 bases are a match to TRBD1. V shed 4 bases, J shed 7 bases, and the junction held 6 bases outside the gene matches. Germline-derived CDR1 and CDR2 are GTSNPN and SVGIG (reference sequence). The CDR3 spans 12 residues. This CDR3 is CAWTEGARGYTF. For the CDR3, the DNA is TGTGCCTGGACCGAGGGGGCGCGTGGCTACACCTTC.

Turning to this clone: A much larger clone lies one base from this, so it may be a read error. Other DNA sequences in this specimen translate into the identical CDR3. The chain employs TRBV28 and TRBJ1-5, with TRBD1 as a possible D gene (6 bases). The CDR3 totals 12 residues. Per germline, CDR1 MDHEN and CDR2 SYDVKM. Deletions cut 6 bases from V and 6 bases from J, with 9 bases between. This CDR3 is CASRTGSQPQHF. CDR3 DNA sequence: TGTGCCAGCAGGACAGGAAGTCAGCCCCAGCATTTT.

The J gene is TRBJ2-3, the V gene TRBV7-9; D may be TRBD1 (6 bases). The CDR3 runs 14 residues. Between the trimmed V and J ends, which lost 2 bases and 6 bases, there was a span of 12 bases. CDR1 and CDR2 from the germline V gene are SEHNR and FQNEAQ (reference sequence). The CDR3 loop reads CASSLRLQGDTQYF. CDR3 nucleotide sequence: TGTGCCAGCAGCTTAAGGTTGCAGGGGGATACGCAGTATTTT.

The chain uses TRBV5-1 and TRBJ2-7, with 8 bases aligning to TRBD1. The ends lost 0 bases at V and 5 bases at J; junction bases unmatched: 16. Germline V CDR1 and CDR2: SGHRS, YFSETQ. The CDR3 consists of 18 residues. In nucleotides, the CDR3 is TGCGCCAGCAGCTTGGGACCTGAGGGGCCCGACAGGGGACACGAGCAGTACTTC. Translating gives CASSLGPEGPDRGHEQYF.

The chain recombines TRBV11-2 with TRBJ1-2; D unresolved. This CDR3 has 14 amino acids. Germline V gene data show CDR1 as SGHAT and CDR2 as FQNNGV. Trimming took off 0 bases at V and 0 bases at J, with 5 bases between the two ends. CDR3 in amino acids: CASSLDLTNYGYTF. The DNA of the CDR3 is TGTGCCAGCAGCTTAGATTTGACTAACTATGGCTACACCTTC.

The V gene is TRBV12-2, the J gene TRBJ1-5; TRBD1, the D gene given by the table, was not confirmed from the DNA. TRBV12-2 has pseudogene status. This CDR3 is built from 17 residues. This CDR3 reads CAKHERQCLAGNQPQHF. CDR3 DNA: TGTGCAAAACACGAACGACAGTGCTTAGCAGGCAATCAGCCCCAGCATTTT.

The gene calls are TRBV5-1 and TRBJ2-1; D could derive from TRBD1 or TRBD2 (5 bases each). From germline, CDR1 is SGHRS and CDR2 YFSETQ. The CDR3 runs to 17 residues. V dropped 1 base and J dropped 2 bases, with 16 bases sitting between them. CDR3 nucleotides: TGCGCCAGCAGCTTGCTGGGGGAGATGGTACCCTACAATGAGCAGTTCTTC. Translating gives CASSLLGEMVPYNEQFF.

This chain joins TRBV18 and TRBJ2-5, with TRBD2 matching 14 bases. The CDR3 runs to 15 residues. Germline V CDR1 and CDR2: KGHSH, LQKENI. The ends lost 5 bases at V and 3 bases at J; junction bases unmatched: 2. The chain's CDR3 is CASSTGLAGEETQYF. The CDR3 DNA is TGTGCCAGCTCAACGGGACTAGCGGGGGAAGAGACCCAGTACTTC.

In this sample, this clone turned up once. The chain uses TRBV9 and TRBJ2-4; D possibly corresponds to TRBD2 (5 bases). Germline V gene sequence: CDR1 SGDLS, CDR2 YYNGEE. The germline V and J ends were trimmed by 0 bases and 10 bases, with 14 bases remaining between them. The CDR3 spans 14 residues. Here the CDR3 reads CASSVASPGVIQYF. The CDR3 DNA follows: TGTGCCAGCAGCGTAGCGAGTCCCGGGGTAATTCAGTACTTC.

The V gene is TRBV9, the J gene TRBJ1-1; no clear D. The CDR3 is made up of 13 amino acids. Trimming removed 3 bases from V and 4 bases from J, with 10 bases in between. Germline CDR1 SGDLS, CDR2 YYNGEE. CDR3 DNA: TGTGCCAGCAGCGCCCGACGGAGCACTGAAGCTTTCTTT. This codes for CASSARRSTEAFF.

This clone was found a few times. V is TRBV18 and J is TRBJ2-7, with TRBD1 identical over 7 bases. From germline, CDR1 is KGHSH and CDR2 LQKENI. This CDR3 has 14 residues. With V trimmed by 3 bases and J by 5 bases, 7 bases remained unmatched. CDR3 protein: CASSPGSTGDEQYF. The CDR3 DNA reads TGTGCCAGCTCACCCGGCTCAACAGGGGACGAGCAGTACTTC.

The V and J genes are TRBV27 and TRBJ2-7; D may be TRBD2 (5 bases). V was clipped by 5 bases and J by 4 bases, with 12 bases between them. Looked up from germline, CDR1 is MNHEY and CDR2 is SMNVEV (reference sequence). The CDR3 runs to 13 residues. The CDR3, as DNA: TGTGCCAGCAGTCTAGCCCCCTGGTACGAGCAGTACGTC. Its protein product is CASSLAPWYEQYV.

The chain joins TRBV5-6 to TRBJ2-5; 7 bases line up with TRBD1. Germline values: CDR1 SGHDT, CDR2 YYEEEE. The trim removed 4 bases at V and 3 bases at J, leaving 3 bases unmatched. This CDR3 region has 13 residues. The CDR3 DNA sequence: TGTGCCAGCAGCCCTGGGACAGAAGAGACCCAGTACTTC. This codes for CASSPGTEETQYF.

The count of this clone is one. The V and J genes are TRBV29-1 and TRBJ2-5; 10 bases map to TRBD1. Looked up from germline, CDR1 is SQVTM and CDR2 is ANQGSEA. V shed 7 bases, J shed 12 bases, and the junction held 8 bases outside the gene matches. The CDR3 totals 11 residues. The DNA of the CDR3 is TGCAGCGGCCTGACCGGGACAGGGGAGTACTTC. Its translation: CSGLTGTGEYF.

CDR3 bases: TGTGCCTGGAGTGTACTTGGAGGGACAGATACGCAGTATTTT. Residues: CAWSVLGGTDTQYF. This chain connects TRBV30 to TRBJ2-3; tentatively, D is TRBD2 (6 bases). Germline CDR1 reads GTSNPN; CDR2 reads SVGIG (reference sequence). CDR3 length: 14 amino acids. V was cut by 0 bases and J by 3 bases, with 10 bases left in between.

This rearrangement joins TRBV5-1 to TRBJ2-1; D is unresolved. CDR1 is SGHRS and CDR2 is YFSETQ in the germline V gene. This CDR3 comprises 16 residues. V was pared by 3 bases and J by 0 bases, with 13 bases between. The CDR3 region is CASSSSSLGSYNEQFF. The CDR3 region has the DNA TGCGCCAGCAGCTCCAGTTCGCTCGGCTCCTACAATGAGCAGTTCTTC.

This sequence joins TRBV15 and TRBJ2-3, with 8 bases fitting TRBD2. This CDR3 contains 14 residues. Germline values: CDR1 LNHNV, CDR2 YYDKDF (reference sequence). V shed 9 bases and J 4 bases; nucleotides not matched to a gene: 9. The CDR3 coding sequence is TGTGCCACGGTGAGCGGGACTAGGGCAGATACGCAGTATTTT. Translation gives CATVSGTRADTQYF.

This clone was seen more than once but under ten times. Different DNA sequences within this sample yield the same CDR3. The chain links TRBV27 to TRBJ2-2, with D possibly TRBD1 on 5 matching bases. CDR3 length: 14 amino acids. Trimming cost V 2 bases and J 2 bases, with 6 bases left between them. Germline CDR1 MNHEY, CDR2 SMNVEV (reference sequence). CDR3: CASSLGQNTGELFF. The DNA of the CDR3 is TGTGCCAGCAGTTTAGGACAAAACACCGGGGAGCTGTTTTTT.